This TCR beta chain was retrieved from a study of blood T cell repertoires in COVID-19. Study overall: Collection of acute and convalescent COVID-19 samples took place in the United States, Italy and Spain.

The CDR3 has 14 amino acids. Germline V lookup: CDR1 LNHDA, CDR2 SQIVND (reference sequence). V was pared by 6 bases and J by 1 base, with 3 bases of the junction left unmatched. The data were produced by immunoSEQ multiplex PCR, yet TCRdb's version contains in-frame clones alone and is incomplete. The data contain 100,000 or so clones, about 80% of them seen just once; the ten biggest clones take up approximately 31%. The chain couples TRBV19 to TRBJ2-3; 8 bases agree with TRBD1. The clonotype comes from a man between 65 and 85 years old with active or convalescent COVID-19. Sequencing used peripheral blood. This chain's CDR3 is CASSSGGGTDTQYF. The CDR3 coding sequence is TGTGCCAGTAGCTCAGGGGGCGGCACAGATACGCAGTATTTT.